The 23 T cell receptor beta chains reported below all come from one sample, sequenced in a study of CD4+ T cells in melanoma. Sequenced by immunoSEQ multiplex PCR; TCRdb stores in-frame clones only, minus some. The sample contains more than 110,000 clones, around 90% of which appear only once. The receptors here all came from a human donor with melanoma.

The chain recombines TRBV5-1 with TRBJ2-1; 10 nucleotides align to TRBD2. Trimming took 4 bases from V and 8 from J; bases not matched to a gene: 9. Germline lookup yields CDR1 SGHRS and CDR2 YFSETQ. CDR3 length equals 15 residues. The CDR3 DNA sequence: TGCGCCAGCAGCCTCCTAGGACTAGCGGTTCATGAGCAGTTCTTC. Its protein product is CASSLLGLAVHEQFF.

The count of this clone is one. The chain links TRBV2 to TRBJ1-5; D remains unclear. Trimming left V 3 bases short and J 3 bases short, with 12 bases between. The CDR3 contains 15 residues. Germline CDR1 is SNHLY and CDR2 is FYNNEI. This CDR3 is CASSDEVINNQPQHF. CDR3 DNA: TGTGCCAGCAGTGATGAGGTTATTAACAATCAGCCCCAGCATTTT.

The CDR3 here is CSVEAGKGTEAFF. CDR3 DNA: TGCAGCGTTGAGGCGGGAAAGGGCACTGAAGCTTTCTTT. V and J are TRBV29-1 and TRBJ1-1; D unresolved. Trimming took off 3 bases at V and 4 bases at J, with 12 bases between the two ends. The CDR3 sequence is 13 residues long. Germline assignment: CDR1 SQVTM and CDR2 ANQGSEA.

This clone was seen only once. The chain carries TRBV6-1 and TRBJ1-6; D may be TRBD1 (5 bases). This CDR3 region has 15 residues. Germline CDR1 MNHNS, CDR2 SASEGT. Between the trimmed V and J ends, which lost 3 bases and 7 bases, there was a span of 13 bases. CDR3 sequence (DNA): TGTGCCAGCAGTGACCGGGGGGGGGAGAATTCACCCCTCCACTTT. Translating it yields CASSDRGGENSPLHF.

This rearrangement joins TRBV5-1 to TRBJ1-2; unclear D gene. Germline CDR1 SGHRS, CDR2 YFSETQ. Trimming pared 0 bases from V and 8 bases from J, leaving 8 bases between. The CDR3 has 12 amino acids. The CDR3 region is CASSLEGDGYTF. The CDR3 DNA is TGCGCCAGCAGCTTGGAAGGAGACGGCTACACCTTC.

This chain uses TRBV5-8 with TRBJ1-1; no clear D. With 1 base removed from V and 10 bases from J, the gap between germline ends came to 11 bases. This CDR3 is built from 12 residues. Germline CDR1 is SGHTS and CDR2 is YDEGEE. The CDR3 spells CASSLLGYRAFF. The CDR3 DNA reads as TGTGCCAGCAGCTTGTTGGGTTATCGAGCTTTCTTT. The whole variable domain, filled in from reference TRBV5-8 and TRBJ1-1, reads EAGVTQSPTHLIKTRGQQATLRCSPISGHTSVYWYQQALGLGLQFLLWYDEGEERNRGNFPPRFSGRQFPNYSSELNVNALELEDSALYLCASSLLGYRAFFGQGTRLTVV.

The CDR3 spells CASSLNAGGTEAFF. The CDR3 bases are TGTGCCAGCAGTTTAAACGCAGGAGGCACTGAAGCTTTCTTT. This sequence joins TRBV27 and TRBJ1-1, with D hard to call. Germline V gives CDR1 MNHEY, CDR2 SMNVEV (reference sequence). The CDR3 totals 14 residues. V lost 2 bases, J lost 4 bases, and 11 bases lay in between.

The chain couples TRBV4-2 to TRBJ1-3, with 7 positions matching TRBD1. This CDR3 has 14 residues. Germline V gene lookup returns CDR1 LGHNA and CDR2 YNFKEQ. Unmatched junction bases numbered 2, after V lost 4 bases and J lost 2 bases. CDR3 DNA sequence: TGTGCCAGCAGCCTACAGGGGACTGGAAACACCATATATTTT. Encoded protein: CASSLQGTGNTIYF.

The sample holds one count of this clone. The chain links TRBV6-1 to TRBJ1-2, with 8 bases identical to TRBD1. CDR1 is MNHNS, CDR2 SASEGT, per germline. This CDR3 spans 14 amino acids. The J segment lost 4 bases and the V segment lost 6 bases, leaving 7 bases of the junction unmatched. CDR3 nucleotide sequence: TGTGCCAGCAGCCTGGGACAGGTTCTCTATGGCTACACCTTC. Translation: CASSLGQVLYGYTF.

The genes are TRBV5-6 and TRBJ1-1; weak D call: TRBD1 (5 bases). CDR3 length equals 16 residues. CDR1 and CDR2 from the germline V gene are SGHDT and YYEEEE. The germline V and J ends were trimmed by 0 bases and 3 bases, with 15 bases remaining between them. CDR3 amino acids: CASSLVGADKYTEAFF. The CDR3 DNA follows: TGTGCCAGCAGCTTGGTTGGGGCGGACAAATACACTGAAGCTTTCTTT. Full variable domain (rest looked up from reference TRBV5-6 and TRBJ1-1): DAGVTQSPTHLIKTRGQQVTLRCSPKSGHDTVSWYQQALGQGPQFIFQYYEEEERQRGNFPDRFSGHQFPNYSSELNVNALLLGDSALYLCASSLVGADKYTEAFFGQGTRLTVV.

The CDR3 DNA reads as TGTGCCAGCTCCCCCAGGGGGCAGGGGCAGCCCCAGCATTTT. It codes for CASSPRGQGQPQHF. The chain employs TRBV7-9 and TRBJ1-5; the match to TRBD1 covers 8 bases. Looked up from germline, CDR1 is SEHNR and CDR2 is FQNEAQ (reference sequence). CDR3 length equals 14 residues. Trimming removed 8 bases from V and 7 bases from J; junction bases left unmatched: 10.

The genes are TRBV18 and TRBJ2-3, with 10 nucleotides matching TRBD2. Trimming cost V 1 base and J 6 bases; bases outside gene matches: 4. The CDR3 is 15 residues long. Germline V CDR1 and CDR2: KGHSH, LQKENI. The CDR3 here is CASSPRELAGDTQYF. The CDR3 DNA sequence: TGTGCCAGCTCACCACGCGAACTAGCGGGGGATACGCAGTATTTT.

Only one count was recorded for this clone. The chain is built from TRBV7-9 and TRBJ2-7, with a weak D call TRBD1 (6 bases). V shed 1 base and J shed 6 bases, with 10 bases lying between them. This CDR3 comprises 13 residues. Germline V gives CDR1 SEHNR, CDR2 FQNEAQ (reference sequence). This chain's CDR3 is CASSLGGGSEQYF. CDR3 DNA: TGTGCCAGCAGCTTAGGAGGGGGATCCGAGCAGTACTTC.

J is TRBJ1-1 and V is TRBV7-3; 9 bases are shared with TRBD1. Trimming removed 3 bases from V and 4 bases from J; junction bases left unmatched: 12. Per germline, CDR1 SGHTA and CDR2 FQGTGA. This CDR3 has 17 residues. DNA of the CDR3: TGTGCCAGCAGCTTGTGGTATCACAGGGGGCTTGGCACTGAAGCTTTCTTT. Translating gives CASSLWYHRGLGTEAFF.

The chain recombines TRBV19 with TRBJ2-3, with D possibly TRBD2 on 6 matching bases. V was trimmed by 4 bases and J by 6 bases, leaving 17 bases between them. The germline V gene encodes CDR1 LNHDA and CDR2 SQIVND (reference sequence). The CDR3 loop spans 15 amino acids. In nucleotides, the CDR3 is TGTGCCAGTAGTACCCCCCGGGGAGGAGACGATACGCAGTATTTT. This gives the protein CASSTPRGGDDTQYF.

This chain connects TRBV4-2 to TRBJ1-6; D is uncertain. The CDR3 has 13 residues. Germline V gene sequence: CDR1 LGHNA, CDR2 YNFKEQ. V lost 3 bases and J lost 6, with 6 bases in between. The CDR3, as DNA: TGTGCCAGCAGCCATCCGGTTAATTCACCCCTCCACTTT. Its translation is CASSHPVNSPLHF.

The CDR3 protein is CASNSQPGGYEQYF. In DNA form, the CDR3 reads TGTGCCAGCAACTCGCAGCCAGGAGGCTACGAGCAGTACTTC. The chain recombines TRBV11-2 with TRBJ2-7; D is possibly TRBD2 (5 bases). Trimming took off 7 bases at V and 3 bases at J, with 16 bases between the two ends. The CDR3 contains 14 residues. Per the germline V gene, CDR1 is SGHAT and CDR2 is FQNNGV. Together with reference TRBV11-2 and TRBJ2-7, the CDR3 gives the full variable domain: EAGVAQSPRYKIIEKRQSVAFWCNPISGHATLYWYQQILGQGPKLLIQFQNNGVVDDSQLPKDRFSAERLKGVDSTLKIQPAKLEDSAVYLCASNSQPGGYEQYFGPGTRLTVT.

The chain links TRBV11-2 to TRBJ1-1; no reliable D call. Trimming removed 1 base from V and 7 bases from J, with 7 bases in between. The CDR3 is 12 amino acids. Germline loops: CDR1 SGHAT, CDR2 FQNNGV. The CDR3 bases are TGTGCCAGCAGCTTAGTCACGCGTGAAGCTTTCTTT. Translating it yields CASSLVTREAFF.

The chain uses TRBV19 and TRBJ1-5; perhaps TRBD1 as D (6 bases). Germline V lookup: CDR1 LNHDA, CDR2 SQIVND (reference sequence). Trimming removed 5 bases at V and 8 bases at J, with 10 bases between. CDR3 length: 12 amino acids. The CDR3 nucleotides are TGTGCCAGTAGTGGCAGGGGAGAGCCCCAGCATTTT. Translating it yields CASSGRGEPQHF.

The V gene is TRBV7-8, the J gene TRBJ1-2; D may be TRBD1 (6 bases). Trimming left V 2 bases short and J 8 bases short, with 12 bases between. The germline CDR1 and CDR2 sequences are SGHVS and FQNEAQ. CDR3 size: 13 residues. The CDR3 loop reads CASSLFEGQGYTF. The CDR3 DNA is TGTGCCAGCAGCTTATTTGAAGGACAGGGCTACACCTTC. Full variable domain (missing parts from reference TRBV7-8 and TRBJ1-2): GAGVSQSPRYKVAKRGQDVALRCDPISGHVSLFWYQQALGQGPEFLTYFQNEAQLDKSGLPSDRFFAERPEGSVSTLKIQRTQQEDSAVYLCASSLFEGQGYTFGSGTRLTVV.

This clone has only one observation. The CDR3 coding sequence is TGCGCCAGCAGCTTAGGGACTCAATACAATGAGCAGTTCTTC. It is translated as CASSLGTQYNEQFF. The J gene is TRBJ2-1, the V gene TRBV5-1; perhaps TRBD2 as D (6 bases). The CDR3 has 14 amino acids. Trimming left V 2 bases short and J 4 bases short, with 10 bases between. Germline V CDR1 and CDR2: SGHRS, YFSETQ. The whole variable domain, remainder taken from reference TRBV5-1 and TRBJ2-1, is KAGVTQTPRYLIKTRGQQVTLSCSPISGHRSVSWYQQTPGQGLQFLFEYFSETQRNKGNFPGRFSGRQFSNSRSEMNVSTLELGDSALYLCASSLGTQYNEQFFGPGTRLTVL.

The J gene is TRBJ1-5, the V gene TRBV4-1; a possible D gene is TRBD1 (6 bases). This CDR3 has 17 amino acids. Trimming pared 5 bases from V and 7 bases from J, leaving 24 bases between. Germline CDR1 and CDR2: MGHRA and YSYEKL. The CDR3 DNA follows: TGCGCCAGCAGCTTAACAGGCGACACAGGGAAGGGCCAGCCCCAGCATTTT. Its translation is CASSLTGDTGKGQPQHF.

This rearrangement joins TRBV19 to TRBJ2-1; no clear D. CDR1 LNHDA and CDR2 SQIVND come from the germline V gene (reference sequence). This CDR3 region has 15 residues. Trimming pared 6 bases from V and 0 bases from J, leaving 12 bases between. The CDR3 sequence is CASSPDGISYNEQFF. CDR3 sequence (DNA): TGTGCCAGTAGCCCGGACGGTATCTCCTACAATGAGCAGTTCTTC.